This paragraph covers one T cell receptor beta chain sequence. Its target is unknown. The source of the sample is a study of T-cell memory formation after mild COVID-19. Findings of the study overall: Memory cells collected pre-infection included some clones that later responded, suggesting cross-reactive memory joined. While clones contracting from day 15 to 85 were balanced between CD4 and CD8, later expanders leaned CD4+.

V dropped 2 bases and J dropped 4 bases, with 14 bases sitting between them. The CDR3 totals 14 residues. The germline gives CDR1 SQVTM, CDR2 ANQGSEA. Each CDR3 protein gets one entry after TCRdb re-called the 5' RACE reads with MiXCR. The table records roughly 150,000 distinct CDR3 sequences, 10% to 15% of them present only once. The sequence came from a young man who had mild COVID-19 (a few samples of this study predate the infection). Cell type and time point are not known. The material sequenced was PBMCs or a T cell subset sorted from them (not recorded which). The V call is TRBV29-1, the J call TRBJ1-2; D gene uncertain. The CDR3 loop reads CSVERHQAPYGYTF. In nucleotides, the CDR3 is TGCAGCGTTGAAAGACACCAGGCCCCCTATGGCTACACCTTC.